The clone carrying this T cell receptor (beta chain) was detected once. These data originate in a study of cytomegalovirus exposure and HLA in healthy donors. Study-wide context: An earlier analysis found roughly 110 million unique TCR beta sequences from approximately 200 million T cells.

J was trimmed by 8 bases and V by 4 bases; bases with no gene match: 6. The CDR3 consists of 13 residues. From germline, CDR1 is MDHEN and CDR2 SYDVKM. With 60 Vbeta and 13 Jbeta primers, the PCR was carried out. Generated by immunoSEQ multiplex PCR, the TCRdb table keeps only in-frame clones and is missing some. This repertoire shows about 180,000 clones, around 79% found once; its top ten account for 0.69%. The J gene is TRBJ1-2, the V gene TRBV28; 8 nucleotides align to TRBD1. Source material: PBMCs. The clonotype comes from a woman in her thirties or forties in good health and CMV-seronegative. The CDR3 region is CASSSQGARGYTF. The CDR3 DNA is TGTGCCAGCAGTTCCCAGGGGGCTAGAGGCTACACCTTC.